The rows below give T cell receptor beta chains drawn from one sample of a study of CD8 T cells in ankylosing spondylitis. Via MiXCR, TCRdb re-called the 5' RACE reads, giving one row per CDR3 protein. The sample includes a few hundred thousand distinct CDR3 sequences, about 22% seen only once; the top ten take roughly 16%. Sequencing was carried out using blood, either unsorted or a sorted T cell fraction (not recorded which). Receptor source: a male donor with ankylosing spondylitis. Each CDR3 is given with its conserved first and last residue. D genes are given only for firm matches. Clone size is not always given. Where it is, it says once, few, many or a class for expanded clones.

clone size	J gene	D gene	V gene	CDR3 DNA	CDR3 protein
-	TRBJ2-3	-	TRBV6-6	TGTGCCAGCAGTTTGGCTATGGATACGCAGTATTTT	CASSLAMDTQYF
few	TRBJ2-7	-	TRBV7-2	TGTGCCAGCAGCTTCGGAGCGAGAACTGAGCAGTACTTC	CASSFGARTEQYF
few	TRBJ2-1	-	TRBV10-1	TGCGCCAGCAGTCAGGGGCAATACAATGAGCAGTTCTTC	CASSQGQYNEQFF
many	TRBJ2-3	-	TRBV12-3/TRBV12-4	TGTGCCAGCCAATCGTTTACAGATACGCAGTATTTT	CASQSFTDTQYF
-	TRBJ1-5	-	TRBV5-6	TGTGCCAGCAGCTTGGGTAGGGCGGGTCAGCCCCAGCATTTT	CASSLGRAGQPQHF
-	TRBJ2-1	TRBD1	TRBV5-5	TGTGCCAGCAGCAGGACAGGGGAAAATGAGCAGTTCTTC	CASSRTGENEQFF
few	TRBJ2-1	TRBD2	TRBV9	TGTGCCAGCAGCGCAACTAGCGACTCCTACAATGAGCAGTTCTTC	CASSATSDSYNEQFF
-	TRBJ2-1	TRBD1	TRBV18	TGTGCCAGCTCTCAGACAGGGGGCAATGAGCAGTTCTTC	CASSQTGGNEQFF
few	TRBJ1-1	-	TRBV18	TGTGCCAGCTCACAAAAGGCAGGGCCCACTGAAGCTTTCTTT	CASSQKAGPTEAFF
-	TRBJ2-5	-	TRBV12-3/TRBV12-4	TGTGCCAGCAGTTTGGGGGGTTGGGGGACCCAAGAGACCCAGTACTTC	CASSLGGWGTQETQYF
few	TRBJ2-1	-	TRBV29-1	TGCAGCGCAGGACTTGTTTCCTACAATGAGCAGTTCTTC	CSAGLVSYNEQFF
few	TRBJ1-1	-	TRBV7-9	TGTGCCAGCAGCTTAGGGGGCGATAGGTTAGCTTTCTTT	CASSLGGDRLAFF
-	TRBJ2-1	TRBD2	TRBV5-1	TGCGCCAGCAGCTTGGTATGGGACGGGAGGCCCGGGAATGAGCAGTTCTTC	CASSLVWDGRPGNEQFF
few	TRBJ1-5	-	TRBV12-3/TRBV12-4	TGTGCCAGCGGCCTGACAGAAAATCAGCCCCAGCATTTT	CASGLTENQPQHF
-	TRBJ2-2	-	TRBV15	TGTGCCACCAGCCCCATGTCCGGGGAGCTGTTTTTT	CATSPMSGELFF
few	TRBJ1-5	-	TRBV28	TGTGCCAGCAGTTTGGGGGGCAGGCCTATCAATCAGCCCCAGCATTTT	CASSLGGRPINQPQHF
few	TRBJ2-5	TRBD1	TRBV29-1	TGCAGCGTTGAAGGACAGGGAAACCAAGAGACCCAGTACTTC	CSVEGQGNQETQYF
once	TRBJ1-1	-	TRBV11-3	TGTGCCAGCAGCTTCAAGGGTCCCGAAGCTTTCTTT	CASSFKGPEAFF
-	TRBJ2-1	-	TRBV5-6	TGTGCCAGCAGCCCTCGCCTCTCTATATACAATGAGCAGTTCTTC	CASSPRLSIYNEQFF
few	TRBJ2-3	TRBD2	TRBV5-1	TGCGCCAGCAGCTTGCGGACTAGCGATAACACAGATACGCAGTATTTT	CASSLRTSDNTDTQYF
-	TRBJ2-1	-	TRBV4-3	TGCGCCAGCAGCCAAGAGTCCAGGGGCGTCGCCTACAATGAGCAGTTCTTC	CASSQESRGVAYNEQFF
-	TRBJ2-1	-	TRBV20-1	TGCAGTGCTAGTGTCAGCGTAGGCAATGAGCAGTTCTTC	CSASVSVGNEQFF
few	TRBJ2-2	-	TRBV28	TGTGCCACCCCGGGGCAGGGTTCGAACACCGGGGAGCTGTTTTTT	CATPGQGSNTGELFF
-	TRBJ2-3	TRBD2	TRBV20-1	TGCAGTGCTATGGGTCCGGCTAGCGGGAGGATAAGCACAGATACGCAGTATTTT	CSAMGPASGRISTDTQYF
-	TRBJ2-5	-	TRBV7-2	TGTGCCAGCAGCTTAGATTTAGTAACAGAGACCCAGTACTTC	CASSLDLVTETQYF
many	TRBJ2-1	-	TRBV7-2	TGTGCCAGCATCCAGAGGGGAGGTCGCTACAATGAGCAGTTCTTC	CASIQRGGRYNEQFF
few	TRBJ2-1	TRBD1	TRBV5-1	TGCGCCAGCAGCTTGGCGCCCGGGACAGGCTACAATGAGCAGTTCTTC	CASSLAPGTGYNEQFF
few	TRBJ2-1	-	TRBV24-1	TGTGCCACCAGTGATTCGGGGAGCGTCCACTCCTACAATGAGCAGTTCTTC	CATSDSGSVHSYNEQFF
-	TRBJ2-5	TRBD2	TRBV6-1	TGTGCCAGCACCCCAGGACTAGCGGGACAAGAGACCCAGTACTTC	CASTPGLAGQETQYF
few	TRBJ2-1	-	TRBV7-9	TGTGCCAGCACTCTGGGGGGGGCGTTCTACAATGAGCAGTTCTTC	CASTLGGAFYNEQFF
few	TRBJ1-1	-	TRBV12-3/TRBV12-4	TGTGCCAGCAGTTTATATTCGGCCAACACTGAAGCTTTCTTT	CASSLYSANTEAFF
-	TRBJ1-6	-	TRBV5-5	TGTGCCAGCAGGACCCGAGAGGGAGATTCACCCCTCCACTTT	CASRTREGDSPLHF
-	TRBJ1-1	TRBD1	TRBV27	TGTGCCAGCAGTGAGGACAGGGTAAACACTGAAGCTTTCTTT	CASSEDRVNTEAFF
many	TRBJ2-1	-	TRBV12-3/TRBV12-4	TGTGCCAGCAGTTTAGGGGGACGAAATGAGCAGTTCTTC	CASSLGGRNEQFF
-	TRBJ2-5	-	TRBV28	TGTGCCAGCAGCTGGGGGGTTCCGGAGACCCAGTACTTC	CASSWGVPETQYF
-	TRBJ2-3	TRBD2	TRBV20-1	TGCAGTGCAGCGATGCTAGCGGGGACCACAGATACGCAGTATTTT	CSAAMLAGTTDTQYF
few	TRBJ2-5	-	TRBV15	TGTGCCACCAGCAGAGATCATCGAGAGACCCAGTACTTC	CATSRDHRETQYF
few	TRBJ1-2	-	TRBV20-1	TGCAGTGCTTCAGGGGTTTGGGGCTATGGCTACACCTTC	CSASGVWGYGYTF